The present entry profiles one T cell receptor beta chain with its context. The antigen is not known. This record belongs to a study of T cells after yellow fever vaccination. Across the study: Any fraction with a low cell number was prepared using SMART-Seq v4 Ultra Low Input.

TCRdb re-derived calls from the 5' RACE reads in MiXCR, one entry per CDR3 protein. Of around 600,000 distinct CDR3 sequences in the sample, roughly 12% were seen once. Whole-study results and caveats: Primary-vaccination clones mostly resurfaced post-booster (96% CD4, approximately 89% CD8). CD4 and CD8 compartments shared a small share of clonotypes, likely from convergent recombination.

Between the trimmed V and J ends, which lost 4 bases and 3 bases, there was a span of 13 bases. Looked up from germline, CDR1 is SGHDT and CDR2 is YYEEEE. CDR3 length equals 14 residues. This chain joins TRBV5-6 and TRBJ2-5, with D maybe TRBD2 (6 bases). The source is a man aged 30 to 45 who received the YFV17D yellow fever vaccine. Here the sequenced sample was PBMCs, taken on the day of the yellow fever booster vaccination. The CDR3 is CASSPRDFEETQYF. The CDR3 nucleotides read TGTGCCAGCAGCCCCCGGGACTTTGAAGAGACCCAGTACTTC.